What follows is one TCR beta chain and its context. This entry is derived from a study of blood T cell repertoires in COVID-19. Turning to the study itself: Acute and convalescent COVID-19 samples came from the United States, Italy and Spain.

Per the original methods: The authors estimated nucleated cell counts from reference gene primer amplification. Profiling relied on immunoSEQ multiplex PCR, and the TCRdb table lists in-frame clones only, not all of them. Clone size and the V and J calls come from that table; the DNA yielded D and trimming. The sample carries about 64,000 clones, more than 75% recorded once. V was shortened by 5 bases and J by 0 bases, with 10 bases between the two germline ends. Germline V gene data show CDR1 as SGHAT and CDR2 as FQNNGV. The CDR3 is 14 amino acids. Material: peripheral blood. This receptor was taken from a human donor in a cohort sampled during active COVID-19. The V call is TRBV11-2, the J call TRBJ1-1; D not certain. The CDR3 DNA follows: TGTGCCAGCAGCACAAGTCGATTGAACACTGAAGCTTTCTTT. Its protein is CASSTSRLNTEAFF.